This record looks at one T cell receptor (beta chain) sequence and its context. The record originates from a study of T cell responses to AZD1222 COVID-19 vaccine. The CDR3 contains 17 residues. The germline gives CDR1 MNHEY, CDR2 SMNVEV (reference sequence). The ends were cut back, 0 bases at V and 5 bases at J, with 20 bases in the middle. TCRdb's copy holds only in-frame clones and misses some; the assay was immunoSEQ multiplex PCR. The sample yields about 160,000 clones, about 91% seen once. This TCR was sampled from an adult in good health. V gene TRBV27 combines with J gene TRBJ2-7, with D perhaps matching TRBD1 (6 bases). Sequencing was performed on peripheral blood, taken on day 0 of AZD1222 vaccination. As DNA, the CDR3 is TGTGCCAGCAGTTTATCCCAATACAGGGTAATCAGGAACGAGCAGTACTTC. Translation: CASSLSQYRVIRNEQYF.